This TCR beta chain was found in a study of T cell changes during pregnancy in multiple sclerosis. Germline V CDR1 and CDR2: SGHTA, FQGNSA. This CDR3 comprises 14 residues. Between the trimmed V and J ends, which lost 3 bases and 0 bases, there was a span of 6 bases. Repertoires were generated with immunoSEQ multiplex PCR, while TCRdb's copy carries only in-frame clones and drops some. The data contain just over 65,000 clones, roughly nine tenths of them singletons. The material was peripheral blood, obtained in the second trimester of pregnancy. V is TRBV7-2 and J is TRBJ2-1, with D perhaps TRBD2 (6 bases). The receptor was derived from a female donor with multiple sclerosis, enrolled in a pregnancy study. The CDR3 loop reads CASSFSGSYNEQFF. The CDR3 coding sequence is TGTGCCAGCAGCTTTAGCGGCTCCTACAATGAGCAGTTCTTC.